Here is one T cell receptor (beta chain) with its context. This specimen belongs to a study of blood T cell repertoires in COVID-19. The wider study: Whether acute or convalescent, the COVID-19 samples came from the United States, Italy and Spain.

Participants' reported clinical history set cohort assignment. V was clipped by 5 bases and J by 3 bases; unmatched bases: 15. This CDR3 has 18 residues. CDR1 is ENHRY, CDR2 SYGVKD, per germline. Original handling: Nucleated cell counts were estimated from reference gene primer amplification. Libraries were prepared by immunoSEQ multiplex PCR; TCRdb keeps only in-frame clonotypes and omits some of them. Clonal size and the V and J genes are those of that table, whereas D and trimming came from the DNA. This sample has about 300,000 clones, with around 86% found just once. V is TRBV10-3 and J is TRBJ2-7; 11 positions agree with TRBD2. The receptor's source is a man aged 25-45 years who had recovered from COVID-19. The specimen sequenced was PBMCs or T cells enriched from blood (not recorded which). CDR3 bases: TGTGCCATCAGTACCCAAGAGCGGGGGACTAGCGGTTACTACGAGCAGTACTTC. Translating gives CAISTQERGTSGYYEQYF.